The text below deals with one TCR beta chain. This CDR3 region has 16 residues. CDR1 is MGHRA, CDR2 YSYEKL, per germline. V was shortened by 0 bases and J by 0 bases, with 10 bases between the two germline ends. The protocol was immunoSEQ multiplex PCR, while the TCRdb copy is restricted to in-frame clones and leaves out a portion. This table has about 200,000 clones, 90% to 95% appearing once. This record belongs to a study of T cell responses to AZD1222 COVID-19 vaccine. The starting material was peripheral blood, obtained 28 days after the second AZD1222 dose. The V call is TRBV4-1, the J call TRBJ2-3; no clear D. This clonotype was obtained from an adult who received the AZD1222 COVID-19 vaccine. CDR3 residues: CASSQEVGTSTDTQYF. The CDR3 nucleotides read TGCGCCAGCAGCCAAGAGGTAGGAACTAGCACAGATACGCAGTATTTT.